One T cell receptor beta chain is described in this entry. Its target is unknown. The entry originates in a study of T cells expressing NK-cell markers. About the study: Sorted CD3+CD56-NKG2C+, CD3+CD56+NKG2C+ and CD3+CD56+NKG2C- T cells supplied the TCR beta repertoires. Study-wide results and caveats: Leadership of the CD3+CD56-NKG2C+ fraction also belonged to these clonotypes in several donors.

Germline CDR1 reads MNHNS; CDR2 reads SASEGT. The CDR3 contains 14 residues. TCRdb re-called the 5' RACE reads; every CDR3 protein appears as one record, without DNA. Its table lists a few hundred thousand distinct CDR3 sequences. This TCR was recovered from a young man in good health. The V and J genes are TRBV6-1 and TRBJ2-3; TCRdb designates TRBD1, a call that cannot be tested without DNA. What was sequenced was blood T cells: a sorted CD56 or NKG2C T cell subset, CD4+ or CD8+ T cells, or bulk PBMC T cells (not recorded which). CDR3 residues: CASRIGGPTDTQYF.